What follows are 25 T cell receptor beta chains derived from one specimen sequenced in a study of OX40 agonist ivuxolimab in advanced cancers. The data were produced by immunoSEQ multiplex PCR, yet TCRdb's version contains in-frame clones alone and is incomplete. The sample lists approximately 65,000 clones; roughly nine tenths were seen once. The sample in question was CD4+ or CD8+ T cells sorted from blood, obtained in a trial of the OX40 agonist ivuxolimab. The receptor set was obtained from an adult with an advanced solid tumor such as melanoma, head and neck, liver or kidney cancer.

The chain uses TRBV19 and TRBJ1-5; the match to TRBD1 covers 9 bases. V lost 4 bases, J lost 5 bases, and 6 bases stayed unmatched. CDR3 length equals 15 residues. In germline, CDR1 is LNHDA, CDR2 SQIVND (reference sequence). CDR3: CASSKGTGIHQPQHF. CDR3 bases: TGTGCCAGTAGTAAGGGGACAGGGATCCATCAGCCCCAGCATTTT.

The chain couples TRBV7-8 to TRBJ2-5, with D perhaps matching TRBD2 (5 bases). V was cut by 0 bases and J by 7 bases, with 15 bases left in between. The CDR3 length is 15 residues. Germline CDR1 and CDR2: SGHVS and FQNEAQ. The CDR3 loop is CASSLATRNVGTQYF. The CDR3 coding sequence is TGTGCCAGCAGCTTAGCAACTAGGAATGTCGGGACCCAGTACTTC.

The chain employs TRBV5-6 and TRBJ1-2; D is undetermined. The CDR3 contains 14 residues. Germline CDR1 SGHDT, CDR2 YYEEEE. Trimming removed 0 bases from V and 6 bases from J, with 12 bases in between. CDR3 bases: TGTGCCAGCAGCTTGGTCGGGCAGGATCATGGCTACACCTTC. Translating it yields CASSLVGQDHGYTF.

The chain employs TRBV29-1 and TRBJ2-2, with 10 nucleotides matching TRBD2. The germline CDR1 and CDR2 sequences are SQVTM and ANQGSEA. The CDR3 is 15 amino acids. V trimming: 4 bases; J trimming: 10 bases; junction bases outside the gene matches: 12. The CDR3 bases are TGCAGCGTTGCTCTAAGCGGGGGGGCCTCTTTGGAGCTGTTTTTT. This codes for CSVALSGGASLELFF.

The J gene is TRBJ2-5, the V gene TRBV10-3, with D possibly matching TRBD1 (6 bases). V lost 7 bases and J lost 5, with 14 bases in between. CDR1 is ENHRY, CDR2 SYGVKD, per germline. The CDR3 consists of 13 residues. The CDR3 DNA is TGTGCCATCAACTACGACAGGAGGGAGACCCAGTACTTC. Its translation: CAINYDRRETQYF.

J is TRBJ2-3 and V is TRBV6-6, with D tentatively TRBD2 (7 bases). V was pared by 4 bases and J by 11 bases, with 16 bases between. Germline V gene sequence: CDR1 MNHNY, CDR2 SVGAGI (reference sequence). This CDR3 spans 13 amino acids. CDR3 loop: CASSLGGGFEQYF. As DNA, the CDR3 is TGTGCCAGCAGTTTGGGCGGGGGCTTCGAGCAGTATTTT.

The rearrangement uses TRBV10-3 and TRBJ2-5; the match to TRBD2 covers 13 bases. Germline CDR1 and CDR2: ENHRY and SYGVKD. The V segment lost 6 bases and the J segment 4 bases; nucleotides outside the gene matches: 5. The CDR3 extends over 15 amino acids. The CDR3: CAIRETSGGGETQYF. The CDR3 coding sequence is TGTGCCATCAGAGAAACTAGCGGGGGGGGAGAGACCCAGTACTTC.

The chain uses TRBV5-6 and TRBJ1-3; D remains unclear. V was pared by 0 bases and J by 0 bases, with 13 bases between. CDR1 and CDR2 (germline): SGHDT, YYEEEE. This CDR3 region has 17 residues. CDR3 sequence reads: CASSLDPQALSGNTIYF. CDR3 DNA sequence: TGTGCCAGCAGCTTGGATCCCCAGGCCCTCTCTGGAAACACCATATATTTT.

This rearrangement joins TRBV5-1 to TRBJ1-5; TRBD1 might be the D (5 bases). The germline V gene encodes CDR1 SGHRS and CDR2 YFSETQ. With 1 base removed from V and 6 bases from J, the gap between germline ends came to 11 bases. The CDR3 contains 14 residues. The CDR3 bases are TGCGCCAGCAGCTTGTCGGGGGGAAGTCAGCCCCAGCATTTT. This translates into CASSLSGGSQPQHF.

The genes are TRBV18 and TRBJ2-1; 11 nucleotides agree with TRBD1. The CDR3 runs 14 residues. CDR1 is KGHSH and CDR2 is LQKENI in the germline V gene. The ends lost 6 bases at V and 10 bases at J; junction bases unmatched: 8. This chain's CDR3 is CASSHGQGAGEQFF. The CDR3 bases are TGTGCCAGCTCCCACGGACAGGGGGCAGGAGAGCAGTTCTTC.

With regard to this clone: Germline and junction disagree at one end, which may indicate a read error. The CDR3 DNA is TGTGCTAGCAGCTTATATTTGCCGGGGGCGAGGCCCGGGGAGCTGTTTTTT. This codes for CASSLYLPGARPGELFF. The V and J genes are TRBV7-7 and TRBJ2-2; D is perhaps TRBD1 or TRBD2 (6 bases each). The CDR3 is 17 residues long. Germline V gene lookup returns CDR1 SSHAT and CDR2 FNYEAQ (reference sequence). The full variable domain, in which reference TRBV7-7 and TRBJ2-2 provide the parts outside the CDR3, is GAGVSQSPRYKVTKRGQDVTLRCDPISSHATLYWYQQALGQGPEFLTYFNYEAQPDKSGLPSDRFSAERPEGSISTLTIQRTEQRDSAMYRCASSLYLPGARPGELFFGEGSRLTVL.

CDR3 region: CASSAGGTDTQYF. For the CDR3, the DNA is TGTGCCAGCAGTGCGGGGGGCACAGATACGCAGTATTTT. V gene TRBV6-1 combines with J gene TRBJ2-3; D is perhaps TRBD2 (6 bases). The germline V and J ends were trimmed by 4 bases and 1 base, with 6 bases remaining between them. The CDR3 is made up of 13 amino acids. Per the germline V gene, CDR1 is MNHNS and CDR2 is SASEGT.

This chain links TRBV21-1 with TRBJ2-7; the table's TRBD1 call for D was not verified on the DNA. TRBV21-1 is designated a pseudogene. This CDR3 is built from 11 residues. CDR3 sequence reads: CASTGDTWQYF. Written as DNA, the CDR3 is TGTGCCAGCACCGGGGACACTTGGCAGTACTTC.

The chain joins TRBV5-1 to TRBJ2-4, with 14 bases identical to TRBD2. The J segment lost 6 bases and the V segment lost 7 bases, leaving 12 bases of the junction unmatched. CDR3 length equals 17 residues. CDR1 is SGHRS, CDR2 YFSETQ, per germline. In nucleotides, the CDR3 is TGCGCCAGCTCCTTGTTGGTCGGGACTAGCGGGGGAAACATTCAGTACTTC. It specifies CASSLLVGTSGGNIQYF.

The V call is TRBV5-4, the J call TRBJ2-1, with D perhaps assigned TRBD1 or TRBD2 (6 bases each). Germline CDR1 is SGHNT and CDR2 is YYREEE (reference sequence). The CDR3 runs 16 residues. V was shortened by 1 base and J by 9 bases, with 20 bases between the two germline ends. The CDR3 DNA reads TGTGCCAGCAGCTTGTATGGGACAATCATGGGAGGTGAGCAGTTCTTC. It codes for CASSLYGTIMGGEQFF.

The chain has TRBV10-1 and TRBJ2-5, with 7 bases identical to TRBD1. The germline CDR1 and CDR2 sequences are WNHNN and SYGVQD (reference sequence). The V and J ends lost 7 bases and 2 bases, in that order; junction bases with no gene match: 4. The CDR3 extends over 13 amino acids. The CDR3 is CASKRQGQETQYF. The CDR3 nucleotides are TGCGCCAGCAAAAGACAGGGACAAGAGACCCAGTACTTC.

The rearrangement uses TRBV4-1 and TRBJ2-2, with TRBD1 identical over 10 bases. The CDR3 runs to 18 residues. The V gene end was trimmed by 4 bases and the J gene end by 6 bases; junction bases not matched to a gene: 14. Germline loops: CDR1 MGHRA, CDR2 YSYEKL. The CDR3 is CASSPTPDRGDEPGELFF. In DNA form, the CDR3 reads TGCGCCAGCAGCCCTACACCGGACAGGGGGGACGAGCCCGGGGAGCTGTTTTTT.

V and J are TRBV15 and TRBJ2-7; TRBD1 aligns across 10 bases. J lost 5 bases, V lost 8 bases, and 12 bases had no gene match. The CDR3 contains 15 residues. Germline V gene data show CDR1 as LNHNV and CDR2 as YYDKDF (reference sequence). CDR3 sequence: CATADPGQGFHEQYF. CDR3 sequence (DNA): TGTGCCACCGCCGATCCGGGACAGGGGTTCCACGAGCAGTACTTC.

The DNA of the CDR3 is TGTGCCAGCAGCTCATCCTTGACAGGGAATATGCCCCTCCACTTT. Protein sequence: CASSSSLTGNMPLHF. The chain uses TRBV11-2 and TRBJ1-6; TRBD1 agrees at 7 bases. Germline lookup yields CDR1 SGHAT and CDR2 FQNNGV. V lost 4 bases and J lost 13; bases outside the gene matches: 13. This CDR3 spans 15 amino acids.

This chain's CDR3 is CASAAGGLYNEQFF. CDR3 coding DNA: TGTGCCAGCGCGGCGGGAGGACTATACAATGAGCAGTTCTTC. The chain links TRBV5-4 to TRBJ2-1; the match to TRBD2 covers 8 bases. CDR3 length: 14 amino acids. Germline values: CDR1 SGHNT, CDR2 YYREEE (reference sequence). After removal of 7 bases from V and 4 bases from J, the junction contained 7 bases not matched to a gene.

The chain recombines TRBV4-1 with TRBJ2-3; 8 positions match TRBD2. CDR1 MGHRA and CDR2 YSYEKL come from the germline V gene. V trimming: 0 bases; J trimming: 0 bases; junction bases outside the gene matches: 8. The CDR3 totals 18 residues. The CDR3 here is CASSQEMDSGGSTDTQYF. The CDR3 DNA sequence: TGCGCCAGCAGCCAAGAAATGGACAGCGGGGGCAGCACAGATACGCAGTATTTT.

V is TRBV5-8 and J is TRBJ2-4, with 10 bases aligning to TRBD2. After removal of 0 bases from V and 0 bases from J, the junction contained 9 bases not matched to a gene. Looked up from germline, CDR1 is SGHTS and CDR2 is YDEGEE. The CDR3 length is 19 residues. CDR3 DNA: TGTGCCAGCAGCTTGGCGGTGTTAGCGGGAGGCCTAGCCAAAAACATTCAGTACTTC. Amino acids: CASSLAVLAGGLAKNIQYF.

The CDR3 sequence: CASSLSGETQYF. CDR3 sequence (DNA): TGTGCCAGCAGCCTCTCCGGTGAGACGCAGTATTTT. The chain employs TRBV7-8 and TRBJ2-3; D remains unclear. CDR3 length: 12 residues. V was clipped by 5 bases and J by 9 bases, with 12 bases between them. Germline V gene data show CDR1 as SGHVS and CDR2 as FQNEAQ.

The CDR3 spells CASSRRDILNTEAFF. The CDR3 DNA reads as TGTGCCAGCAGTCGGAGGGACATCCTGAACACTGAAGCTTTCTTT. The gene calls are TRBV6-5 and TRBJ1-1; a weak D match, TRBD1 (6 bases). The CDR3 has 15 residues. CDR1 is MNHEY and CDR2 is SVGAGI in the germline V gene. V was clipped by 5 bases and J by 0 bases, with 13 bases between them.

The chain employs TRBV29-1 and TRBJ2-7; 9 nucleotides match TRBD1. Germline V gives CDR1 SQVTM, CDR2 ANQGSEA. This CDR3 has 14 residues. The V segment lost 7 bases and the J segment 6 bases; nucleotides outside the gene matches: 13. The CDR3 bases are TGCAGCGCTTCACCCGGGACAGGGTATTCCGAGCAGTACTTC. Amino acids: CSASPGTGYSEQYF.